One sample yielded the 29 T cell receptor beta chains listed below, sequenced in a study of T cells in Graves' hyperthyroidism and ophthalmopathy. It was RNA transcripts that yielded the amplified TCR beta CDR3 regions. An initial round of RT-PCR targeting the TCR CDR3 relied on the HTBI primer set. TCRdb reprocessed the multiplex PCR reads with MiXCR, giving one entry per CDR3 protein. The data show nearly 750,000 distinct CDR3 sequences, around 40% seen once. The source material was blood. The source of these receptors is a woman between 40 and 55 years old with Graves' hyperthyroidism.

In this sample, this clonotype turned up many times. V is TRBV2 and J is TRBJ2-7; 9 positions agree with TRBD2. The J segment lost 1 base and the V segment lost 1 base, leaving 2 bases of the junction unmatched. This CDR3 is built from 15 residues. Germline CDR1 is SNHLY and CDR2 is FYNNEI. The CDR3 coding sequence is TGTGCCAGCAGTGAAGAAACTAGCGGGTCCTACGAGCAGTACTTC. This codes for CASSEETSGSYEQYF.

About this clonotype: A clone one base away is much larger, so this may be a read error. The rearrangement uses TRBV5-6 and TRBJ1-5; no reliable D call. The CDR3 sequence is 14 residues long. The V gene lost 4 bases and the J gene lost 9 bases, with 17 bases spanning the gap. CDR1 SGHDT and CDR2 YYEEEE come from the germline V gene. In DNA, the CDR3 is TGTGCCAGCAGCAGGAAGCACCAGACGACGCCCCAGCATTTT. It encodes CASSRKHQTTPQHF.

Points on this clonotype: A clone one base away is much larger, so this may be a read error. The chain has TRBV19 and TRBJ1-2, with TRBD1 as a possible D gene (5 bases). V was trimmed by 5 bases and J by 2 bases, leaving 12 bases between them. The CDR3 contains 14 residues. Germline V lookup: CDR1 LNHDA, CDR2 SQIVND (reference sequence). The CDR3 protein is CASSVNRSNYGYTF. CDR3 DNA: TGTGCCAGTAGTGTAAACAGGAGCAACTATGGCTACACCTTC.

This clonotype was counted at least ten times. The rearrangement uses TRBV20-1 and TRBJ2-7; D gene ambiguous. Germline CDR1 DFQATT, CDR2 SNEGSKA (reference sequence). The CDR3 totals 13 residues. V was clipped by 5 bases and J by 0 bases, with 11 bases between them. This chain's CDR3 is CSAGSASSYEQYF. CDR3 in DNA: TGCAGTGCTGGGTCGGCTAGCTCCTACGAGCAGTACTTC.

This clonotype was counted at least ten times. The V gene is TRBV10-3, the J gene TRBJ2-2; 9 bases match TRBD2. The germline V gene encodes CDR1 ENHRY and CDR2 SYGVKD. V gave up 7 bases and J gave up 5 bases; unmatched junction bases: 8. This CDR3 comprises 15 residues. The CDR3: CAITPSGAGTGELFF. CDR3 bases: TGTGCCATCACCCCTAGCGGGGCGGGGACCGGGGAGCTGTTTTTT.

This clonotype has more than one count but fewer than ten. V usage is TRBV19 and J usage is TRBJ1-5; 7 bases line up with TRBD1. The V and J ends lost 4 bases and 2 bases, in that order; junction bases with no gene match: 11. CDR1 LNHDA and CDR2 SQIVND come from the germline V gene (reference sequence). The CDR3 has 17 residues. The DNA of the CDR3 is TGTGCCAGTAGTACTACAGGGGTCCGCACTGGCAATCAGCCCCAGCATTTT. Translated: CASSTTGVRTGNQPQHF.

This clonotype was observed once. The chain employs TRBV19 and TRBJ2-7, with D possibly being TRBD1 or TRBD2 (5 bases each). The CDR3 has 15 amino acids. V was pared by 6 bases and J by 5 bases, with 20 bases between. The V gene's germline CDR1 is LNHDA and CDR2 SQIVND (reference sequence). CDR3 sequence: CASSVEQGRYHEQYF. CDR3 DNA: TGTGCCAGTAGCGTGGAGCAGGGACGCTACCACGAGCAGTACTTC.

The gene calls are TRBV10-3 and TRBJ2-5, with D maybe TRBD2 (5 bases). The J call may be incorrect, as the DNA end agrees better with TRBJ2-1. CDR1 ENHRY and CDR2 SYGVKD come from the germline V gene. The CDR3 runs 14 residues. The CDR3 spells CAISALATYNEQFF. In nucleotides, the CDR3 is TGTGCCATCAGTGCTCTAGCCACCTACAATGAGCAGTTCTTC.

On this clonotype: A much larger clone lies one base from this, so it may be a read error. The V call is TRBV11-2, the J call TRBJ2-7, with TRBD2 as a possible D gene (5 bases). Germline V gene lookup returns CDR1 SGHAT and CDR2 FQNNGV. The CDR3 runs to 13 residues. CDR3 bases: TGTGCCAGCAACTTAGAGGGTTCCTACGAGCGGTACTTC. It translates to CASNLEGSYERYF.

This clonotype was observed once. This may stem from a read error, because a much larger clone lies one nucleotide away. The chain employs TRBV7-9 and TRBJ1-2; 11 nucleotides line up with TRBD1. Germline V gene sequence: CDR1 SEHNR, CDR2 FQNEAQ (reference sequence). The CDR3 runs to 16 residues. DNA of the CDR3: TGTGCCAGCAGCACAACGGGACAGGGGGTTTGGTATGGCCACACCTTC. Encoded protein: CASSTTGQGVWYGHTF.

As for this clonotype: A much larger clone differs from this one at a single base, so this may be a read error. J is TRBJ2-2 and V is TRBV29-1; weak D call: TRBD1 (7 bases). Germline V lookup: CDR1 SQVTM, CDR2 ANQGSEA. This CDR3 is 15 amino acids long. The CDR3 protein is CSVDQAGGNTGGLFF. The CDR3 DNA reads TGCAGCGTTGACCAGGCAGGGGGTAACACCGGGGGGCTGTTTTTT.

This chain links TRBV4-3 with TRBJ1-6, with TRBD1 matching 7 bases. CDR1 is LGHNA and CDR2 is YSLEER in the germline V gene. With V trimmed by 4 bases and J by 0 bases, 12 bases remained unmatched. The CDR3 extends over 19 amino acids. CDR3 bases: TGCGCCAGCAGCCCTGATTCGGGACAGATGAGCTCCTATAATTCACCCCTCCACTTT. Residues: CASSPDSGQMSSYNSPLHF.

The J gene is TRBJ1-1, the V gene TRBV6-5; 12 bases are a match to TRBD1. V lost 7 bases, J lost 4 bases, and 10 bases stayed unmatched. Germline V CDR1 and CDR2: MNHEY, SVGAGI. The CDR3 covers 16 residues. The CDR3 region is CASKGTGGAVGTEAFF. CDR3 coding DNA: TGTGCCAGCAAAGGGACAGGGGGCGCGGTGGGCACTGAAGCTTTCTTT.

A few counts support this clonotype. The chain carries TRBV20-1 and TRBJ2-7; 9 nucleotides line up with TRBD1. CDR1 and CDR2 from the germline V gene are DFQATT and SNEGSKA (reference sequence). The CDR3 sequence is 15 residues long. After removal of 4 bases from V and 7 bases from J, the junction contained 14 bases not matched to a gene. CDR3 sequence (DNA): TGCAGTGCTATGTACAGGGACAAGACAGGGGGGGAGCAGTACTTC. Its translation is CSAMYRDKTGGEQYF.

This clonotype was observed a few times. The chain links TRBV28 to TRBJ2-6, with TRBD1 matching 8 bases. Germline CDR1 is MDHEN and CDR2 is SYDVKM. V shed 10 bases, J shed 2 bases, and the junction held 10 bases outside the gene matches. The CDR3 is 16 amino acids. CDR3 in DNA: TGTGCCACCGCTACCGGGACAGGAGCTGGGGCCAACGTCCTGACTTTC. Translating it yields CATATGTGAGANVLTF. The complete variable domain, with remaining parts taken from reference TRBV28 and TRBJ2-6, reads DVKVTQSSRYLVKRTGEKVFLECVQDMDHENMFWYRQDPGLGLRLIYFSYDVKMKEKGDIPEGYSVSREKKERFSLILESASTNQTSMYLCATATGTGAGANVLTFGAGSRLTVL.

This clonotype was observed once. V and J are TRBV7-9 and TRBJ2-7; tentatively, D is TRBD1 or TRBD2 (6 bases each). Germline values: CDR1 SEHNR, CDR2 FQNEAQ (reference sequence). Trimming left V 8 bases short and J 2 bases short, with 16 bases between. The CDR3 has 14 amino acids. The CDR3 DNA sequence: TGTGCCAGCTCACGGGGAGGACAGCCCTACGAGCAGTACTTC. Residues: CASSRGGQPYEQYF.

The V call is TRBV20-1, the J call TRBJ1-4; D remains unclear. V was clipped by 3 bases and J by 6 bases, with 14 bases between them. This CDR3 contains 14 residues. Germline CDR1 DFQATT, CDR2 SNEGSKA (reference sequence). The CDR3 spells CSASIGEGYEKLFF. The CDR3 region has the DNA TGCAGTGCTAGTATCGGGGAAGGGTATGAAAAACTGTTTTTT.

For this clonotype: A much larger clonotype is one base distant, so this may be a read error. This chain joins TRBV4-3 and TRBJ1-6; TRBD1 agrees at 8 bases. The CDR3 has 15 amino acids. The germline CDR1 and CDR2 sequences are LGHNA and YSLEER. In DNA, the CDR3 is TGCGCCAGCAGCCAAGGGACAGGGAATAATTCACCCCTCCGCTTT. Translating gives CASSQGTGNNSPLRF.

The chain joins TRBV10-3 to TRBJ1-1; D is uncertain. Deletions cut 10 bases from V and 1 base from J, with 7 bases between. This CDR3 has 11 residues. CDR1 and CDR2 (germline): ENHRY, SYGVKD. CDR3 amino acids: CATFKNTEAFF. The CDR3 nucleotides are TGTGCCACCTTTAAGAACACTGAAGCTTTCTTT.

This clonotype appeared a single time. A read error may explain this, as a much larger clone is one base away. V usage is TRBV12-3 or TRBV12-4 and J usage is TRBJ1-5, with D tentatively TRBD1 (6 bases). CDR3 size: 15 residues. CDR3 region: CASSLPGDGNQPRHF. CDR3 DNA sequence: TGTGCCAGCAGTTTGCCAGGGGATGGCAATCAGCCCCGGCATTTT.

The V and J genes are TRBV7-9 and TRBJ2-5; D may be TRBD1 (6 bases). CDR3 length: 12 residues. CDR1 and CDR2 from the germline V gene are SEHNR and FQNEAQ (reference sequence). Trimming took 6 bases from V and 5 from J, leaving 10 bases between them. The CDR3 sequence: CASRVDRETQYF. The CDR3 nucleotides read TGTGCCAGCAGAGTTGACAGGGAGACCCAGTACTTC.

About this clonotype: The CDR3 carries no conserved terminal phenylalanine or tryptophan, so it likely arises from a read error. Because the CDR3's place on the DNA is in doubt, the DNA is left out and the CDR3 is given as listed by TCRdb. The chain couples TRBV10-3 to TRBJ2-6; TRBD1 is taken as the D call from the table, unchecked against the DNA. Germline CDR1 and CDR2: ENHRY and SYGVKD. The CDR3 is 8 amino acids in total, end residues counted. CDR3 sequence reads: CAIRGRTS.

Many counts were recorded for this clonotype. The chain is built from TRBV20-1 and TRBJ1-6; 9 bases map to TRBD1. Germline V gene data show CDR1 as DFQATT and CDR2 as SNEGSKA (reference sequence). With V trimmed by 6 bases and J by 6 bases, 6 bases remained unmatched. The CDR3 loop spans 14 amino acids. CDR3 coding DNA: TGCAGTGCCACGACAGGGGGACTTAATTCACCCCTCCACTTT. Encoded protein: CSATTGGLNSPLHF.

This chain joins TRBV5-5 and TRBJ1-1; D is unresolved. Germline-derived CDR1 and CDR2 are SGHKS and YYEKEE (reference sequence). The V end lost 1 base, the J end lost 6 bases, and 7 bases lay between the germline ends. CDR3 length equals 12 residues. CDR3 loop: CASSLLDAEAFF. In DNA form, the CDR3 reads TGTGCCAGCAGCTTGTTAGACGCTGAAGCTTTCTTT.

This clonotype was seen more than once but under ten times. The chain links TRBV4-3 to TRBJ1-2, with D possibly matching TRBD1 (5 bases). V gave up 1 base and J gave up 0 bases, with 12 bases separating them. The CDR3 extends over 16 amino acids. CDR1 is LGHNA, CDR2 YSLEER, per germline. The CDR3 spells CASSQVGLGANYGYTF. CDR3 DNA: TGCGCCAGCAGCCAAGTAGGGTTGGGGGCTAACTATGGCTACACCTTC.

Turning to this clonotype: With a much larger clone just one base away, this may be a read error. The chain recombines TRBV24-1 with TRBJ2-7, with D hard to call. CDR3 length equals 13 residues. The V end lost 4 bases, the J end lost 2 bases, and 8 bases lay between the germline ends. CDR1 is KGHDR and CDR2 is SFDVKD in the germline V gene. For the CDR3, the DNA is TGTGCCACCAGTGAGTTCAAGACCTACGAGCAGTACTTC. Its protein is CATSEFKTYEQYF.

CDR3 sequence: CASGLAGSGEPQHF. In nucleotides, the CDR3 is TGTGCTAGTGGTTTAGCGGGATCGGGGGAGCCCCAGCATTTT. J is TRBJ1-5 and V is TRBV12-3 or TRBV12-4; the D gene is possibly TRBD1 (5 bases). The CDR3 consists of 14 residues.

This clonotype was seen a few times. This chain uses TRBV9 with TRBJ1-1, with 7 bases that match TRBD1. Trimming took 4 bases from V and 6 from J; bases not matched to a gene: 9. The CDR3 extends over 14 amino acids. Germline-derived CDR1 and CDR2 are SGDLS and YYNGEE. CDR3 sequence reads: CASSHSDREPEAFF. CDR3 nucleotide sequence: TGTGCCAGCAGCCACTCCGACAGGGAACCTGAAGCTTTCTTT.

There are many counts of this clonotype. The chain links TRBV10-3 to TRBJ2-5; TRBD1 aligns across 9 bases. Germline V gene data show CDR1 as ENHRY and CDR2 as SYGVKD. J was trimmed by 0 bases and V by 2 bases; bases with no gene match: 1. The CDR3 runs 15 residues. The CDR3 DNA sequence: TGTGCCATCAGTGAGAGGGACAGGGACCAAGAGACCCAGTACTTC. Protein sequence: CAISERDRDQETQYF.